Each of the 14 T cell receptor beta chains below was sequenced from the same sample in a study of cytomegalovirus exposure and HLA in healthy donors. Primers included in the PCR were 60 Vbeta and 13 Jbeta primers. Generated by immunoSEQ multiplex PCR, the TCRdb table keeps only in-frame clones and is missing some. Here the sample spans 90,000 or so clones, roughly 82% being singletons. The sequencing input was PBMCs. Receptors originate from a man aged 30 to 39 in good health and CMV-seropositive.

V gene TRBV10-2 combines with J gene TRBJ2-1; D is perhaps TRBD2 (6 bases). The CDR3 runs to 16 residues. Trimming removed 8 bases at V and 3 bases at J, with 20 bases between. The germline V gene encodes CDR1 WSHSY and CDR2 SAAADI. The CDR3 nucleotides read TGCGCCAGCCATTTTGGACCCCCCGGGGGCTACAATGAGCAGTTCTTC. This codes for CASHFGPPGGYNEQFF.

The gene calls are TRBV5-1 and TRBJ2-7, with D maybe TRBD1 (6 bases). Germline assignment: CDR1 SGHRS and CDR2 YFSETQ. CDR3 length: 17 amino acids. The germline V and J ends were trimmed by 0 bases and 4 bases, with 20 bases remaining between them. CDR3 in DNA: TGCGCCAGCAGCTTGGCCCCGGACAGCCCGAGGACTTACGAGCAGTACTTC. It yields the protein CASSLAPDSPRTYEQYF. Full variable domain (outside the CDR3, taken from reference TRBV5-1 and TRBJ2-7): KAGVTQTPRYLIKTRGQQVTLSCSPISGHRSVSWYQQTPGQGLQFLFEYFSETQRNKGNFPGRFSGRQFSNSRSEMNVSTLELGDSALYLCASSLAPDSPRTYEQYFGPGTRLTVT.

This chain uses TRBV5-4 with TRBJ1-2; the D is unclear. Trimming stripped 0 bases from V and 6 bases from J, with 9 bases between. Germline values: CDR1 SGHNT, CDR2 YYREEE (reference sequence). The CDR3 covers 13 residues. The CDR3 sequence is CASSLGRLDGYTF. The CDR3, as DNA: TGTGCCAGCAGCTTGGGGAGACTGGATGGCTACACCTTC. Full variable domain (remainder filled in from reference TRBV5-4 and TRBJ1-2): ETGVTQSPTHLIKTRGQQVTLRCSSQSGHNTVSWYQQALGQGPQFIFQYYREEENGRGNFPPRFSGLQFPNYSSELNVNALELDDSALYLCASSLGRLDGYTFGSGTRLTVV.

The chain joins TRBV5-1 to TRBJ2-7; 13 bases are a match to TRBD2. In germline, CDR1 is SGHRS, CDR2 YFSETQ. The trim removed 4 bases at V and 5 bases at J, leaving 6 bases unmatched. This CDR3 contains 15 residues. The CDR3 protein is CASSPLAGGTDEQYF. Written as DNA, the CDR3 is TGCGCCAGCAGCCCACTAGCGGGAGGGACTGACGAGCAGTACTTC.

This clone was counted a single time. The chain's CDR3 is CASTRGTSGSPPHEQFF. The CDR3 bases are TGTGCCAGCACCAGGGGGACTAGCGGGAGCCCCCCCCATGAGCAGTTCTTC. This chain connects TRBV5-4 to TRBJ2-1; 14 bases line up with TRBD2. Germline V lookup: CDR1 SGHNT, CDR2 YYREEE (reference sequence). The CDR3 contains 17 residues. With 6 bases clipped from V and 8 bases from J, the junction kept 13 bases outside the gene matches. Filled out from reference TRBV5-4 and TRBJ2-1, the complete variable domain reads ETGVTQSPTHLIKTRGQQVTLRCSSQSGHNTVSWYQQALGQGPQFIFQYYREEENGRGNFPPRFSGLQFPNYSSELNVNALELDDSALYLCASTRGTSGSPPHEQFFGPGTRLTVL.

V and J are TRBV28 and TRBJ2-3; TRBD1 matches 8 bases. V dropped 2 bases and J dropped 5; count of bases not matched to a gene: 12. The CDR3 extends over 17 amino acids. CDR1 and CDR2 from the germline V gene are MDHEN and SYDVKM. The CDR3 loop is CASSLGGTGRRGDTQYF. The CDR3 DNA reads TGTGCCAGCAGTTTAGGAGGGACAGGACGGCGGGGAGATACGCAGTATTTT.

The gene calls are TRBV7-2 and TRBJ2-1; D is possibly TRBD2 (6 bases). Trimming took 2 bases from V and 0 from J, leaving 8 bases between them. Looked up from germline, CDR1 is SGHTA and CDR2 is FQGNSA. This CDR3 spans 15 amino acids. CDR3 nucleotides: TGTGCCAGCAGCTTATTAGCGGTCTCCTACAATGAGCAGTTCTTC. This encodes CASSLLAVSYNEQFF.

The chain is built from TRBV19 and TRBJ1-5; perhaps TRBD1 as D (6 bases). The V gene's germline CDR1 is LNHDA and CDR2 SQIVND (reference sequence). The length of the CDR3 is 14 residues. The ends were cut back, 8 bases at V and 0 bases at J, with 11 bases in the middle. CDR3 residues: CASATGYSNQPQHF. DNA of the CDR3: TGTGCCAGTGCGACAGGATATAGCAATCAGCCCCAGCATTTT.

The chain uses TRBV28 and TRBJ2-1; 9 bases map to TRBD2. The V segment lost 10 bases and the J segment 7 bases; nucleotides outside the gene matches: 8. The CDR3 sequence is 13 residues long. Germline CDR1 and CDR2: MDHEN and SYDVKM. CDR3 in amino acids: CATLAGVSNEQFF. As DNA, the CDR3 is TGTGCCACCTTAGCGGGAGTGTCAAATGAGCAGTTCTTC. The full variable domain, completed using reference TRBV28 and TRBJ2-1, is DVKVTQSSRYLVKRTGEKVFLECVQDMDHENMFWYRQDPGLGLRLIYFSYDVKMKEKGDIPEGYSVSREKKERFSLILESASTNQTSMYLCATLAGVSNEQFFGPGTRLTVL.

The chain has TRBV27 and TRBJ2-1; 7 nucleotides align to TRBD2. The CDR3 is 16 amino acids. Losses at the gene ends were 0 bases for V and 2 bases for J; bases not matched to a gene: 4. Looked up from germline, CDR1 is MNHEY and CDR2 is SMNVEV (reference sequence). CDR3 residues: CASSLSSGTAYNEQFF. The CDR3 DNA follows: TGTGCCAGCAGTTTATCGAGCGGGACGGCCTACAATGAGCAGTTCTTC.

In DNA, the CDR3 is TGTGCCTGGGACAGGGCAGGGAGCACTGAAGCTTTCTTT. Its protein is CAWDRAGSTEAFF. The V and J genes are TRBV30 and TRBJ1-1, with 7 bases fitting TRBD1. V trimming: 5 bases; J trimming: 4 bases; junction bases outside the gene matches: 7. The CDR3 consists of 13 residues. Germline values: CDR1 GTSNPN, CDR2 SVGIG (reference sequence).

In this sample, this clone turned up once. The rearrangement joins TRBV11-2 to TRBJ1-2; D remains unclear. This CDR3 region has 12 residues. Germline V gene data show CDR1 as SGHAT and CDR2 as FQNNGV. V lost 2 bases, J lost 6 bases, and 7 bases lay in between. The CDR3 spells CASSLSTHGYTF. The CDR3 coding sequence is TGTGCCAGCAGCTTATCGACTCATGGCTACACCTTC. Full variable domain (outside the CDR3, taken from reference TRBV11-2 and TRBJ1-2): EAGVAQSPRYKIIEKRQSVAFWCNPISGHATLYWYQQILGQGPKLLIQFQNNGVVDDSQLPKDRFSAERLKGVDSTLKIQPAKLEDSAVYLCASSLSTHGYTFGSGTRLTVV.

The chain has TRBV18 and TRBJ2-3, with D possibly matching TRBD2 (5 bases). Germline values: CDR1 KGHSH, CDR2 LQKENI. V was trimmed by 2 bases and J by 2 bases, leaving 8 bases between them. CDR3 length: 14 amino acids. The CDR3 DNA is TGTGCCAGCTCACCAAGCGGATTCACAGATACGCAGTATTTT. The encoded protein is CASSPSGFTDTQYF.

The chain uses TRBV19 and TRBJ1-5; maybe TRBD1 (5 bases). Germline values: CDR1 LNHDA, CDR2 SQIVND (reference sequence). V lost 5 bases and J 5 bases, leaving 16 bases between the germline ends. This CDR3 is 15 amino acids long. The CDR3 DNA sequence: TGTGCCAGTAGTGACCAGGGCGGGATGGATCAGCCCCAGCATTTT. Translation: CASSDQGGMDQPQHF.